This T cell receptor (beta chain) stems from a study of T-cell memory formation after mild COVID-19 (dated by TCRdb to about 2021). As for the study more broadly: TCR sequence clusters from the two donors were found to be largely donor specific. Longitudinal TCRalpha and TCRbeta repertoire sequencing tracked T-cell clones expanding and contracting after mild COVID-19 in a couple of donors. Two young, previously healthy adult volunteers made up the cohort, one male and one female. Overall results and qualifications from the work: Contracting CD4+ clones turned up mainly in the CM and EM memory subsets, whereas EMRA was where CD8+ clones were enriched. Some responding clones were detected in pre-infection memory, which suggested that pre-existing cross-reactive memory T cells had joined the SARS-CoV-2 response. The second-wave clones that peaked on day 37 were not confirmed to be SARS-CoV-2 specific. Clones contracting from day 15 to 85 had balanced CD4/CD8 phenotypes, while a second wave expanding from day 15 to 37 was biased towards CD4+. Only two mild cases were covered by the study, and larger cohorts that include severe cases with pre-infection samples were considered necessary.

Comment on this clonotype: Which antigen it targets is not known. Base qualities were left out, and no much larger clone turns up one base away.

PBMCs were isolated by Ficoll-Paque density gradient centrifugation. The CDR3 spans 14 residues, from the cysteine through the phenylalanine. Left in the record is the CDR3 DNA by itself, 42 bases read in frame from the first base. Germline trimming amounts to 6 bases on V and 6 bases on J, with 3 as the count of junction bases outside the gene matches. TCRdb shows the sequencer as Illumina NovaSeq 6000. cDNA libraries for TCRalpha and TCRbeta were prepared by 5'RACE using constant-segment primers, with sample barcodes and unique molecular identifiers added. RNA was extracted from every sample with Trizol reagent. Amplification of the libraries took two PCR steps, and the second step added a second sample barcode plus Illumina TruSeq adapters. The libraries were sequenced on an Illumina NovaSeq using 2 x 150 bp paired-end reads. Per the source publication's procedure: Demultiplexing of reads and collapsing into UMI-guided consensus sequences were performed with migec v1.2.7. With mixcr v2.1.11, UMI consensuses were aligned to TRA and TRB V and J templates and assembled into clonotypes. Clonotypes were classified as expanded or contracted when called significant by both edgeR and NoisET, with noise models trained on biological replicates. For edgeR calls, the thresholds were a false discovery rate-adjusted p below 0.01 and a log2 fold-change of 1. As an exploratory analysis of dynamics, PCA with hierarchical clustering was applied to max-normalized trajectories of the 1000 most abundant clonotypes. Separately sequenced CD4+ and CD8+ repertoires were used to assign a CD4 or CD8 phenotype to each responding clone. TCRdb reprocessing: public reads trimmed at Q25 with fastp, clones called with MiXCR, in-frame beta chains kept. Identical CDR3 proteins give one entry, which carries the most common genes and DNA. V and J calls and clone size were set by TCRdb, not the authors. For this sample the table gives almost 250,000 distinct CDR3 sequences, of which 15% were detected only once. 2.1% of the sample is held by the ten biggest clonotypes.

This sequence uses TRBV12-3 or TRBV12-4 and TRBJ2-3; 13 of the junction bases match TRBD2. The sample consisted of PBMCs or a T cell subset sorted from them (not recorded which). This TCR was sampled from an adult woman who had mild COVID-19 (a few samples of this study predate the infection). The sample titles of this study are shuffled in the database, so cell type and time point are left out; the donor was told from shared clones. The CDR3 protein: CASRRTSGGDTQYF. The sequenced DNA is TGTGCCAGCAGGCGGACTAGCGGGGGTGATACGCAGTATTTT.